Included here is one TCR beta chain sequence, with context. The antigen remains undetermined. The CDR3 sequence is 16 residues long. Germline CDR1 reads SGHAT; CDR2 reads FQNNGV. V gave up 1 base and J gave up 1 base; unmatched junction bases: 5. The sample comes from a study of neoadjuvant nivolumab and ipilimumab in lung cancer. Findings and limits, study-wide: Resected-tumor TCR richness correlated positively with pretherapy blood richness.

Assay: immunoSEQ multiplex PCR; the TCRdb copy retains only in-frame clones and omits some. This table has over 25,000 clones, 83% appearing once. The chain combines TRBV11-2 with TRBJ2-5, with TRBD1 matching over 8 bases. Here the sequenced sample was tumor tissue, taken after neoadjuvant nivolumab, alone or with ipilimumab, at or shortly before surgery. This receptor was identified in an adult with non-small cell lung cancer. CDR3 loop: CASSLGTGWPQETQYF. CDR3 nucleotides: TGTGCCAGCAGCTTAGGGACAGGGTGGCCCCAAGAGACCCAGTACTTC.